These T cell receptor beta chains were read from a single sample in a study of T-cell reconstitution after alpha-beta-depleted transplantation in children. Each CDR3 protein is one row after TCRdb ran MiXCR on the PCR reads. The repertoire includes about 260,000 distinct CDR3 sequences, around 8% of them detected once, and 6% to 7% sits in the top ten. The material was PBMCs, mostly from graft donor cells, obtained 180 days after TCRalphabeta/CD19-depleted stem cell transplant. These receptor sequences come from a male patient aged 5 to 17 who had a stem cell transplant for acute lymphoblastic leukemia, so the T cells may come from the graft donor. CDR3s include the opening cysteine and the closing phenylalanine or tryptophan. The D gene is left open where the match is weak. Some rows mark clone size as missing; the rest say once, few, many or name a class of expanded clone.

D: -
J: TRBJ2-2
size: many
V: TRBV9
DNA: TGTGCCAGCAGGGTCTCTCGGGGAGGAACCGGGGAGCTGTTTTTT
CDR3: CASRVSRGGTGELFF

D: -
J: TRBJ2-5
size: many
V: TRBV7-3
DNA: TGTGCCAGCAGCCCCGGGACCTCGGAGACCCAGTACTTC
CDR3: CASSPGTSETQYF

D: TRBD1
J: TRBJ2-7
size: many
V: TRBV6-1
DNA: TGTGCCAGCAGTGACCGACAGGGGTTTCTCCTAGAGCAGTACTTC
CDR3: CASSDRQGFLLEQYF

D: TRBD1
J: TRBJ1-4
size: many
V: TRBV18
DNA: TGTGCCAGCTCACCAGCAACAGGGGGTGAAAAACTGTTTTTT
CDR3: CASSPATGGEKLFF

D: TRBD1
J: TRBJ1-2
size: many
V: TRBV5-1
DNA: TGCGCCAGCAGCTTGAACCGGGACAGGGGGCCTACAGGCTATGGCTACACCTTC
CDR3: CASSLNRDRGPTGYGYTF

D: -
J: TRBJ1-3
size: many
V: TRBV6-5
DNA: TGTGCCAGCAGAGGGACCCCAAACACCATATATTTT
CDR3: CASRGTPNTIYF

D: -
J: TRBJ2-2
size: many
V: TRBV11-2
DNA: TGTGCCAGCAGCTCCACTGGATGGAGCACCGGGGAGCTGTTTTTT
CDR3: CASSSTGWSTGELFF

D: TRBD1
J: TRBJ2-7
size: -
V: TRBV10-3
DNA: TGTGCCATCACACAGGACAGGGCCTCCTACGAGCAGTACTTC
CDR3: CAITQDRASYEQYF

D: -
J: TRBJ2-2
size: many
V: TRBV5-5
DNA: TGTGCCAGCAGCTTGGCGCCACTAGCGAACACCGGGGAGCTGTTTTTT
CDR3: CASSLAPLANTGELFF

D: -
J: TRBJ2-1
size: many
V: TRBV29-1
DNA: TGCAGCTCCGGGGACTCCTACAATGAGCAGTTCTTC
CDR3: CSSGDSYNEQFF

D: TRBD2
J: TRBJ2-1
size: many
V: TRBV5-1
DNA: TGCGCCAGCAGCTTGTTTACTAGCGGAGACAATGAGCAGTTCTTC
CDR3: CASSLFTSGDNEQFF

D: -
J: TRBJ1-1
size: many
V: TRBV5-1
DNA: TGCGCCAGCAGCCAACAGGGTCGGGACACTGAAGCTTTCTTT
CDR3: CASSQQGRDTEAFF

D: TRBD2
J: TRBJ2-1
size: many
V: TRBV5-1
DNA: TGCGCCAGCAGCTATAGCGGGGGATTTAACAATGAGCAGTTCTTC
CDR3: CASSYSGGFNNEQFF

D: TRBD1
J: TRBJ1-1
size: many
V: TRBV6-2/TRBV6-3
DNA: TGTGCCAGCATCGGACAGGTTGAAGCTTTCTTT
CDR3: CASIGQVEAFF

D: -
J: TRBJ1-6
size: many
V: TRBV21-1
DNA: TGTGCCAGCAGCAAAGCGACCCGCTTCGGGACAGAGATTAATTCACCCCTCCACTTT
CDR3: CASSKATRFGTEINSPLHF

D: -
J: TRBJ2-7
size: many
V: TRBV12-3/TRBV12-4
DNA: TGTGCCAGCAGTTTAATGGACACCACCTACGAGCAGTACTTC
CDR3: CASSLMDTTYEQYF

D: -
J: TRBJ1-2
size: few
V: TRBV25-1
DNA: TGTGCCAGCAGTGAAGCCACGGCCTCGGGGGACTATGGCTACACCTTC
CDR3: CASSEATASGDYGYTF

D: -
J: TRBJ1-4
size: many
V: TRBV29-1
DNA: TGCAGCGTCGCGGGAACAGGAGAAGAAAAACTGTTTTTT
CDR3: CSVAGTGEEKLFF

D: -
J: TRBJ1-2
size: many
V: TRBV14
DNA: TGTGCCAGCAGCAAGTACTGGGGCGGCTACACCTTC
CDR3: CASSKYWGGYTF

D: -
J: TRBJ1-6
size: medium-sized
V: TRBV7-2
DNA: TGTGCCAGCAGCTTAGCTTTCGAGAGCAGGAGCTCCTATAATTCACCCCTCCACTTT
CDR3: CASSLAFESRSSYNSPLHF

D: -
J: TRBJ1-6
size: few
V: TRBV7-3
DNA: TGTGCCAGCAGCTTATGTAGGGGGAACGATTCACCCCTCCACTTT
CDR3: CASSLCRGNDSPLHF

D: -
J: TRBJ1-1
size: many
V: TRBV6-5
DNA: TGTGCCAGCAGTTATTGGGGGGGCACTGAAGCTTTCTTT
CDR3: CASSYWGGTEAFF

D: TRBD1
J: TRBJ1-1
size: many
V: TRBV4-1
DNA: TGCGCCAGCAGCCCCCCTCGCGCACAGGGGGTAACTGAAGCTTTCTTT
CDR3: CASSPPRAQGVTEAFF

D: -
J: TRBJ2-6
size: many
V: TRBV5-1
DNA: TGCGCCAGCAGCTTGGTTCCCTCCTCTGGGGCCAACGTCCTGACTTTC
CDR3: CASSLVPSSGANVLTF

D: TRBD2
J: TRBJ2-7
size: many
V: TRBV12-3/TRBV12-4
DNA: TGTGCCAGCAGGGCCGGACTAGCGGGGACGTACGAGCAGTACTTC
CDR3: CASRAGLAGTYEQYF

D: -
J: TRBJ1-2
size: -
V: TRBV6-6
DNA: TGTGCCAGCAATCTAGACCCTTTCTATGGCTACACCTTC
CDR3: CASNLDPFYGYTF

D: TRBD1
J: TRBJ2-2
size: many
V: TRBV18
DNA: TGTGCCAGCTCACCAAGGGGGCGCGGCACCGGGGAGCTGTTTTTT
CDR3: CASSPRGRGTGELFF

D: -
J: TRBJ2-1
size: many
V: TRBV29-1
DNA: TGCAGCGTTGGGGCGGGACAAAGAGTGTACAATGAGCAGTTCTTC
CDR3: CSVGAGQRVYNEQFF

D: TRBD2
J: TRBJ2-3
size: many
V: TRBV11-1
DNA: TGTGCCAGCAGCTTACTAGCGGAGAATACGCAGTATTTT
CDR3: CASSLLAENTQYF

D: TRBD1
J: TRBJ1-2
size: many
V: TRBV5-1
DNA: TGCGCCAGCAGCACTGGACAGGGGGCGAGCTATGGCTACACCTTC
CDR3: CASSTGQGASYGYTF

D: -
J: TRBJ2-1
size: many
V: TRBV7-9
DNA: TGTGCCAGCAGCCCGGGGGGCCCCCGCAATGAGCAGTTCTTC
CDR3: CASSPGGPRNEQFF

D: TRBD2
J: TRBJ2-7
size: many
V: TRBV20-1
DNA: TGCAGTGCTAGTCCGACTAGCGGGAGGGCCGAGCAGTACTTC
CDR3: CSASPTSGRAEQYF

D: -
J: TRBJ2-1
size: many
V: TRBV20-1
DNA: TGCAGTGTCCGCGGTAGCTCCTACAATGAGCAGTTCTTC
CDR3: CSVRGSSYNEQFF

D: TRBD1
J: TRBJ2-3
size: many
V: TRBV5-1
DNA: TGCGCCAGCAGCCAGGACAGGAGTCTGACAGATACGCAGTATTTT
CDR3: CASSQDRSLTDTQYF

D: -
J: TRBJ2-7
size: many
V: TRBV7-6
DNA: TGTGCCAGCAGCTTAGATTTCAAGGCTAGCAAAAACGAGCAGTACTTC
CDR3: CASSLDFKASKNEQYF

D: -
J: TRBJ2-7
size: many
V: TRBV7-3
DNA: TGTGCCAGCACCTTATCTGACCGTTCCTACGAGCAGTACTTC
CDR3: CASTLSDRSYEQYF

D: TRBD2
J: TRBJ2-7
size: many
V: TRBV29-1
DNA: TGCAGCGTTGCCTCGGGACTAGCCGCCTACGAGCAGTACTTC
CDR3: CSVASGLAAYEQYF

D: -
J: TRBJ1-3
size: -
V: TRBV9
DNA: TGTGCCAGCAGCGTAGACGATCCTACGGGCGTCGGTGGAAACACCATATATTTT
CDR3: CASSVDDPTGVGGNTIYF

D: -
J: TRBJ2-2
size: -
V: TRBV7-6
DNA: TGTGCCAGCAGGTCACAGAGGGGGATACCCGGGGAGCTGTTTTTT
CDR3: CASRSQRGIPGELFF

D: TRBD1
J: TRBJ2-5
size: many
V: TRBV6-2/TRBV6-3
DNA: TGTGCCAGCAGTGCAGACAGGGGGCGGGTAGTACAGACCCAGTACTTC
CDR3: CASSADRGRVVQTQYF

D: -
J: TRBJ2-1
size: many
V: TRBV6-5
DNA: TGTGCCAGCAGAGCGCCGGGGACCTACAATGAGCAGTTCTTC
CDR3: CASRAPGTYNEQFF

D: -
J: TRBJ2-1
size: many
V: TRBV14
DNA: TGTGCCAGCAGCCAACAAGGGAATGAGCAGTTCTTC
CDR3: CASSQQGNEQFF

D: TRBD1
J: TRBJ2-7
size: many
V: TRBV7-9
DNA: TGTGCCAGCAGCCCGACCGGACAGGGGACCTACGAGCAGTACTTC
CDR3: CASSPTGQGTYEQYF

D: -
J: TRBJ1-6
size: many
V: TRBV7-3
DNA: TGTGCCAGCAGCTTAAACGCACAGAAAAGTTCACCCCTCCACTTT
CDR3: CASSLNAQKSSPLHF

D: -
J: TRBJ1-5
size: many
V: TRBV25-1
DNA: TGTGCCAGCAGTGAGCGGGACATGGGCAATCAGCCCCAGCATTTT
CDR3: CASSERDMGNQPQHF

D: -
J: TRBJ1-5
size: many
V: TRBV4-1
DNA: TGCGCCAGCAGCCAGGATAGCAATCAGCCCCAGCATTTT
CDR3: CASSQDSNQPQHF

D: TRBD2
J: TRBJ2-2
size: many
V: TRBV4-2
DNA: TGTGCCAGCAGCCAAGATAAACTAGCGGGAGCGGGATCCGGGGAGCTGTTTTTT
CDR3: CASSQDKLAGAGSGELFF

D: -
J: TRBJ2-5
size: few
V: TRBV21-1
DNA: TGTGCCAGCAGCAAATCGGGACTAGCGGGAGTGTTTTTCCGAGAGACCCAGTACTTC
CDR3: CASSKSGLAGVFFRETQYF

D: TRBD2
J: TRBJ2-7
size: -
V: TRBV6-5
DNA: TGTGCCAGCGGGGGGGGGGCCTACGAGCAGTACTTC
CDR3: CASGGGAYEQYF

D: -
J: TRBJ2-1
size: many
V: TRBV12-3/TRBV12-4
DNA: TGTGCCAGCAGTTTGACAGGTTCGGCTTCGGATGAGCAGTTCTTC
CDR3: CASSLTGSASDEQFF

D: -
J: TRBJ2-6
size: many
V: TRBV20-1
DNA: TGCAGTGCTAGTTGGGGGACGGGGGCCAACGTCCTGACTTTC
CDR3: CSASWGTGANVLTF

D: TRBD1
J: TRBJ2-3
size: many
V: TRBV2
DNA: TGTGCCAGCAGAGGACGGACGTTAGGACAGACAGGGGTCCACACAGATACGCAGTATTTT
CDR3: CASRGRTLGQTGVHTDTQYF

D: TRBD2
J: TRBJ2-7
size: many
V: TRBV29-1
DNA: TGCAGCGTTGAAGAGACCGGGACTAGCGGGAGGAGAGAGTTC
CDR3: CSVEETGTSGRREF

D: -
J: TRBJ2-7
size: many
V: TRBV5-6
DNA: TGTGCCAGCAGCTTGCTCGGGCAGGGAACCTACGAGCAGTACTTC
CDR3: CASSLLGQGTYEQYF

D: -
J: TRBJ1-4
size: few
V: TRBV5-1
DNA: TGCGCCAGCAGCCCGAAAGGGGGAGTTGAAAAACTGTTTTTT
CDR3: CASSPKGGVEKLFF

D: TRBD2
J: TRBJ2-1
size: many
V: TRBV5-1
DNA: TGCGCCAGCAGCTTGGCGACTAGCGGTTTGTGGAATGAGCAGTTCTTC
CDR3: CASSLATSGLWNEQFF

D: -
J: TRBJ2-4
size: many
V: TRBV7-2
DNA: TGTGCCAGCAGCTTAGACGTCGGCGGGAAAAACATTCAGTACTTC
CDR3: CASSLDVGGKNIQYF

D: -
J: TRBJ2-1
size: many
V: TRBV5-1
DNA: TGCGCCAGCAGCTTGGGGACTGCCCACAATGAGCAGTTCTTC
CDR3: CASSLGTAHNEQFF

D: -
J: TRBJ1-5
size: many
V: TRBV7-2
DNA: TGTGCCAGCAGCCCGTTCGACAGGTATAGCAATCAGCCCCAGCATTTT
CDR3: CASSPFDRYSNQPQHF

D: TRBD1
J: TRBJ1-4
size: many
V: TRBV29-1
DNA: TGCAGCGTTGTCGAGGGACAGGGGGCAAAACTGTTTTTT
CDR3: CSVVEGQGAKLFF